This passage covers 11 T cell receptor beta chains from one sample sequenced in a study of shared clonotypes between healthy human individuals. As defined, naive CD8 cells were CD45RO-negative and positively selected for CCR7, with terminally differentiated effector memory CD45RA+ cells excluded. The method was immunoSEQ multiplex PCR; TCRdb's version includes in-frame clones alone and lacks a portion of them. Of more than 2 million clones listed, about 95% were seen once; the top ten hold 0.9% to 1.3%. Sequences were obtained from naive CD8+ T cells sorted from blood. The receptor set was obtained from a man between 18 and 29 years old in good health.

This sequence joins TRBV15 and TRBJ2-1; D not certain. CDR3 size: 13 residues. V was pared by 5 bases and J by 4 bases, with 9 bases between. Per germline, CDR1 LNHNV and CDR2 YYDKDF (reference sequence). Here the CDR3 reads CATSRARYNEQFF. The DNA of the CDR3 is TGTGCCACCAGCCGCGCCCGGTACAATGAGCAGTTCTTC.

The chain recombines TRBV9 with TRBJ2-7, with 8 nucleotides matching TRBD2. Per the germline V gene, CDR1 is SGDLS and CDR2 is YYNGEE. V shed 0 bases, J shed 5 bases, and the junction held 13 bases outside the gene matches. The CDR3 runs to 17 residues. The CDR3 DNA sequence: TGTGCCAGCAGCGTAGGAAGGGATACGGGAGGGGATCACGAGCAGTACTTC. Its translation: CASSVGRDTGGDHEQYF.

This clone was observed once. This chain connects TRBV7-3 to TRBJ2-7; D remains unclear. Between the trimmed V and J ends, which lost 2 bases and 4 bases, there was a span of 9 bases. CDR1 is SGHTA and CDR2 is FQGTGA in the germline V gene. The CDR3 has 13 residues. The CDR3 coding sequence is TGTGCCAGCAGCTTAGAAGGCGGATACGAGCAGTACTTC. Translation gives CASSLEGGYEQYF.

The chain employs TRBV6-5 and TRBJ1-1; D is ambiguous. Germline V gene data show CDR1 as MNHEY and CDR2 as SVGAGI. The V end was cut by 3 bases, the J end by 2 bases, with 7 bases between. The CDR3 is 13 residues long. CDR3 residues: CASSYMGNTEAFF. CDR3 nucleotide sequence: TGTGCCAGCAGTTATATGGGTAACACTGAAGCTTTCTTT.

The chain employs TRBV6-5 and TRBJ2-3; 11 bases fit TRBD2. With V trimmed by 6 bases and J by 6 bases, 5 bases remained unmatched. CDR1 and CDR2 from the germline V gene are MNHEY and SVGAGI. CDR3 length: 14 amino acids. CDR3 coding DNA: TGTGCCAGCAGGCTAGCGGGAGGAGGGGATACGCAGTATTTT. Its translation is CASRLAGGGDTQYF.

In regard to this clone: This sample includes further DNA sequences coding for the same CDR3. The chain employs TRBV9 and TRBJ2-3; D is undetermined. The CDR3 length is 13 residues. Looked up from germline, CDR1 is SGDLS and CDR2 is YYNGEE. V lost 0 bases, J lost 3 bases, and 5 bases lay in between. In DNA, the CDR3 is TGTGCCAGCAGCGTAGCCGGGACAGATACGCAGTATTTT. Translation gives CASSVAGTDTQYF.

The chain uses TRBV28 and TRBJ2-3, with D hard to call. CDR1 is MDHEN and CDR2 is SYDVKM in the germline V gene. CDR3 length: 15 residues. V shed 2 bases and J shed 0 bases, with 9 bases lying between them. DNA of the CDR3: TGTGCCAGCAGTTTACTGGGCCAAAGCACAGATACGCAGTATTTT. Its protein is CASSLLGQSTDTQYF.

V and J are TRBV19 and TRBJ2-7, with D perhaps TRBD2 (5 bases). The V gene lost 2 bases and the J gene lost 4 bases, with 12 bases spanning the gap. CDR1 LNHDA and CDR2 SQIVND come from the germline V gene (reference sequence). This CDR3 is 14 amino acids long. CDR3 amino acids: CASSISGLVYEQYF. The DNA of the CDR3 is TGTGCCAGTAGTATATCAGGACTCGTGTACGAGCAGTACTTC.

CDR3 nucleotides: TGTGCCAGCAGTGTGGGTTCACCCCTCCACTTT. It encodes CASSVGSPLHF. This chain links TRBV27 with TRBJ1-6; no clear D. This CDR3 has 11 amino acids. Trimming left V 5 bases short and J 9 bases short, with 5 bases between. CDR1 is MNHEY and CDR2 is SMNVEV in the germline V gene (reference sequence).

The V gene is TRBV5-1, the J gene TRBJ1-1; TRBD1 matches 7 bases. CDR3 size: 15 residues. Germline V gene lookup returns CDR1 SGHRS and CDR2 YFSETQ. V lost 4 bases and J lost 0; bases outside the gene matches: 6. CDR3 loop: CASSPGDSMNTEAFF. CDR3 sequence (DNA): TGCGCCAGCAGCCCAGGGGACAGTATGAACACTGAAGCTTTCTTT. The full variable domain, its missing parts supplied by reference TRBV5-1 and TRBJ1-1, is KAGVTQTPRYLIKTRGQQVTLSCSPISGHRSVSWYQQTPGQGLQFLFEYFSETQRNKGNFPGRFSGRQFSNSRSEMNVSTLELGDSALYLCASSPGDSMNTEAFFGQGTRLTVV.

CDR3 protein: CASALGTSYTDTQYF. The CDR3 region has the DNA TGTGCCAGCGCCCTCGGGACTAGTTATACAGATACGCAGTATTTT. The chain recombines TRBV27 with TRBJ2-3; 8 bases agree with TRBD2. CDR1 is MNHEY and CDR2 is SMNVEV in the germline V gene (reference sequence). J was trimmed by 3 bases and V by 8 bases; bases with no gene match: 10. The CDR3 is made up of 15 amino acids.